Sequencing of this T cell receptor (beta chain) was carried out in a study of T cells in Graves' hyperthyroidism and ophthalmopathy. Amplified regions were TCR beta CDR3 sequences from RNA transcripts. RT-PCR in the first round (using the HTBI primer set) targeted the TCR CDR3. TCRdb called the multiplex PCR reads again in MiXCR, with one record for every CDR3 protein. There are under 350,000 distinct CDR3 sequences in the sample; approximately 18% occur only once, and around 47% lies in the top ten. With 2 bases clipped from V and 4 bases from J, the junction kept 7 bases outside the gene matches. Germline CDR1 DFQATT, CDR2 SNEGSKA (reference sequence). This CDR3 comprises 15 residues. This clonotype was seen repeatedly, ten times or more.

The TCR was taken from a woman aged 45-65 years with Graves' hyperthyroidism. The chain links TRBV20-1 to TRBJ2-3, with 9 bases fitting TRBD2. The sample consisted of blood. The chain's CDR3 is CSARIVSGSADTQYF. The CDR3 bases are TGCAGTGCTAGAATAGTTAGCGGGAGTGCAGATACGCAGTATTTT.